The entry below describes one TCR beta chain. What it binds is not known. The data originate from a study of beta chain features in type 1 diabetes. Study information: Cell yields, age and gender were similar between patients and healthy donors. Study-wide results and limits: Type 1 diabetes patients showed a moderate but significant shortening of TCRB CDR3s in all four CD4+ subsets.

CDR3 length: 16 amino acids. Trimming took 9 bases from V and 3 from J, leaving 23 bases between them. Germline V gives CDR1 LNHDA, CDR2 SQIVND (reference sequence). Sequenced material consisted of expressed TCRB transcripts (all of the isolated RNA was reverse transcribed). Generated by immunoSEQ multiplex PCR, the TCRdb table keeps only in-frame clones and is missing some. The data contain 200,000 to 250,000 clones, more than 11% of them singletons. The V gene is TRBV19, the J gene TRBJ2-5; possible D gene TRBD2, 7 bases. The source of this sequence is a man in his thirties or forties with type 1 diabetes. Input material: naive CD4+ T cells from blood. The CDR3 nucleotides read TGTGCCAGCCGCAGGGCGGGGGCCCGACCTAAAGAGACCCAGTACTTC. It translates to CASRRAGARPKETQYF. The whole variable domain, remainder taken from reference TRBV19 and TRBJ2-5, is DGGITQSPKYLFRKEGQNVTLSCEQNLNHDAMYWYRQDPGQGLRLIYYSQIVNDFQKGDIAEGYSVSREKKESFPLTVTSAQKNPTAFYLCASRRAGARPKETQYFGPGTRLLVL.